Each of the 27 T cell receptor beta chains below was sequenced from the same sample in a study of neurological immune-mediated disorders. TCRdb recomputed calls from the 5' RACE reads with MiXCR, one row per CDR3 protein. The table lists just over 50,000 distinct CDR3 sequences, approximately 3.5% of them singletons. Sequencing input: PBMCs. These receptors all stem from a man aged 40-50 years with multiple sclerosis.

This clonotype was seen many times. The chain links TRBV7-9 to TRBJ2-3; 8 nucleotides line up with TRBD1. The CDR3 spans 16 residues. Germline V gene sequence: CDR1 SEHNR, CDR2 FQNEAQ (reference sequence). V dropped 3 bases and J dropped 8; count of bases not matched to a gene: 13. CDR3 nucleotides: TGTGCCAGCAGCTTCCCACCGGGACAGGAAAGTGTTACGCAGTATTTT. Translating it yields CASSFPPGQESVTQYF.

This clonotype has ten or more counts. V usage is TRBV15 and J usage is TRBJ1-1, with D possibly being TRBD1 (6 bases). The germline CDR1 and CDR2 sequences are LNHNV and YYDKDF (reference sequence). The length of the CDR3 is 13 residues. Trimming left V 3 bases short and J 1 base short, with 6 bases between. DNA for the CDR3: TGTGCCACCAGCAGGGGACAGAACACTGAAGCTTTCTTT. Protein sequence: CATSRGQNTEAFF.

This clonotype was observed at least ten times. This rearrangement joins TRBV6-4 to TRBJ2-3; 12 positions match TRBD2. Germline values: CDR1 MRHNA, CDR2 SNTAGT. The CDR3 is made up of 16 amino acids. The V and J ends lost 3 bases and 4 bases, in that order; junction bases with no gene match: 5. The CDR3 coding sequence is TGTGCCAGCAGTGAACACGCTAGCGGGGGGGCAGATACGCAGTATTTT. Translation gives CASSEHASGGADTQYF.

This clonotype was detected many times. The chain joins TRBV29-1 to TRBJ1-3, with a tentative D call TRBD1 (5 bases). Germline V CDR1 and CDR2: SQVTM, ANQGSEA. The length of the CDR3 is 13 residues. V lost 3 bases, J lost 3 bases, and 9 bases lay in between. CDR3 DNA sequence: TGCAGCGTTGAGGACGGGGGTGGAAACACCATATATTTT. Amino acids: CSVEDGGGNTIYF. The variable domain in full, with the rest retrieved from reference TRBV29-1 and TRBJ1-3, is SAVISQKPSRDICQRGTSLTIQCQVDSQVTMMFWYRQQPGQSLTLIATANQGSEATYESGFVIDKFPISRPNLTFSTLTVSNMSPEDSSIYLCSVEDGGGNTIYFGEGSWLTVV.

This clonotype has ten or more counts. The chain employs TRBV5-1 and TRBJ2-7; D ambiguous. Per germline, CDR1 SGHRS and CDR2 YFSETQ. Between the trimmed V and J ends, which lost 2 bases and 6 bases, there was a span of 18 bases. The CDR3 is made up of 15 amino acids. CDR3 loop: CASSLGGVTSSEQYF. CDR3 sequence (DNA): TGCGCCAGCAGCTTAGGCGGCGTCACATCGAGCGAGCAGTACTTC.

This clonotype came up many times. This rearrangement joins TRBV6-5 to TRBJ1-1; D remains unclear. CDR1 is MNHEY, CDR2 SVGAGI, per germline. The CDR3 totals 13 residues. V dropped 8 bases and J dropped 4 bases, with 14 bases sitting between them. CDR3 coding DNA: TGTGCCAGCGGAGAGATGGTTAGCACTGAAGCTTTCTTT. This codes for CASGEMVSTEAFF.

This clonotype was counted at least ten times. The chain has TRBV5-1 and TRBJ1-2; the match to TRBD1 covers 7 bases. The CDR3 consists of 14 residues. V shed 0 bases and J 5 bases; nucleotides not matched to a gene: 4. Germline V CDR1 and CDR2: SGHRS, YFSETQ. CDR3 bases: TGCGCCAGCAGCTTGGAGGGACAGAGATATGGCTACACCTTC. It encodes CASSLEGQRYGYTF. Full variable domain (rest looked up from reference TRBV5-1 and TRBJ1-2): KAGVTQTPRYLIKTRGQQVTLSCSPISGHRSVSWYQQTPGQGLQFLFEYFSETQRNKGNFPGRFSGRQFSNSRSEMNVSTLELGDSALYLCASSLEGQRYGYTFGSGTRLTVV.

This clonotype was found many times. The junction departs from the called germline gene at one end, perhaps through a read error. V and J are TRBV28 and TRBJ1-5; maybe TRBD1 (5 bases). Germline CDR1 is MDHEN and CDR2 is SYDVKM. The CDR3 consists of 15 residues. In DNA, the CDR3 is TGTGCCAGCAGTCGGCAGGGCGTGGCCAATCAGCCCCAGAATTTT. This sequence encodes CASSRQGVANQPQNF. The complete variable domain, with remaining parts taken from reference TRBV28 and TRBJ1-5, reads DVKVTQSSRYLVKRTGEKVFLECVQDMDHENMFWYRQDPGLGLRLIYFSYDVKMKEKGDIPEGYSVSREKKERFSLILESASTNQTSMYLCASSRQGVANQPQNFGDGTRLSIL.

This clonotype was seen many times. The rearrangement links TRBV3-1 to TRBJ2-3; 7 positions agree with TRBD1. The germline gives CDR1 LGHDT, CDR2 YNNKEL (reference sequence). This CDR3 has 15 residues. V lost 5 bases and J lost 2; bases outside the gene matches: 7. Here the CDR3 DNA reads TGTGCCAGCAGCAAACCCCAGGGGGACACAGATACGCAGTATTTT. Translating gives CASSKPQGDTDTQYF.

At least ten counts were recorded for this clonotype. The chain employs TRBV9 and TRBJ1-2; TRBD1 might be the D (5 bases). The V end was cut by 4 bases, the J end by 2 bases, with 12 bases between. This CDR3 is built from 14 residues. Germline CDR1 is SGDLS and CDR2 is YYNGEE. The chain's CDR3 is CASSPGLGNYGYTF. CDR3 in DNA: TGTGCCAGCAGCCCGGGACTAGGGAACTATGGCTACACCTTC.

This clonotype was seen many times. The genes are TRBV12-3 or TRBV12-4 and TRBJ1-1; TRBD1 matches at 10 bases. V lost 6 bases and J lost 1; bases outside the gene matches: 8. This CDR3 has 16 residues. The CDR3: CASSHGTGVRNTEAFF. The CDR3 DNA is TGTGCCAGCAGCCACGGGACAGGGGTTCGGAACACTGAAGCTTTCTTT.

This clonotype has a count of ten or more. V usage is TRBV9 and J usage is TRBJ2-2; D uncertain. Germline CDR1 and CDR2: SGDLS and YYNGEE. The CDR3 runs 14 residues. Between the trimmed V and J ends, which lost 0 bases and 5 bases, there was a span of 8 bases. In DNA, the CDR3 is TGTGCCAGCAGCGTAGTTGGGCGGACCGGGGAGCTGTTTTTT. Translation gives CASSVVGRTGELFF.

This clonotype was seen ten or more times. This rearrangement joins TRBV12-3 or TRBV12-4 to TRBJ2-5; 9 bases are a match to TRBD2. The junction had 9 bases not matched to a gene; V was cut back by 1 base and J by 3 bases. This CDR3 comprises 17 residues. CDR3 protein: CASSLGAGIAGEETQYF. For the CDR3, the DNA is TGTGCCAGCAGTTTAGGAGCTGGGATAGCGGGGGAAGAGACCCAGTACTTC.

This clonotype was found many times. The chain has TRBV10-3 and TRBJ1-1; a weak D match, TRBD1 (5 bases). Germline V lookup: CDR1 ENHRY, CDR2 SYGVKD. Trimming took 3 bases from V and 8 from J, leaving 10 bases between them. The CDR3 totals 12 residues. The chain's CDR3 is CAISEGVAEAFF. As DNA, the CDR3 is TGTGCCATCAGTGAAGGGGTGGCGGAAGCTTTCTTT.

This clonotype was recorded many times. This chain uses TRBV5-6 with TRBJ1-2, with TRBD1 identical over 7 bases. The V gene's germline CDR1 is SGHDT and CDR2 YYEEEE. This CDR3 is 13 amino acids long. With 0 bases clipped from V and 8 bases from J, the junction kept 4 bases outside the gene matches. In DNA, the CDR3 is TGTGCCAGCAGCTTGGTGACAGGGATGGGCTACACCTTC. Its translation: CASSLVTGMGYTF.

This clonotype has ten or more counts. This CDR3 is CSARDGASGAADTQYF. Written as DNA, the CDR3 is TGCAGTGCTAGAGATGGGGCTAGCGGGGCCGCAGATACGCAGTATTTT. This chain joins TRBV20-1 and TRBJ2-3; 9 bases line up with TRBD2. Germline loops: CDR1 DFQATT, CDR2 SNEGSKA (reference sequence). V gave up 0 bases and J gave up 4 bases; unmatched junction bases: 8. This CDR3 spans 16 amino acids.

This clonotype was recorded many times. The V and J genes are TRBV5-1 and TRBJ2-3, with D perhaps TRBD1 (6 bases). The germline gives CDR1 SGHRS, CDR2 YFSETQ. The ends were cut back, 2 bases at V and 6 bases at J, with 10 bases in the middle. CDR3 length equals 13 residues. CDR3 sequence (DNA): TGCGCCAGCAGCTTAACAGGGTCGGATACGCAGTATTTT. Encoded protein: CASSLTGSDTQYF.

This clonotype was seen at least ten times. V usage is TRBV10-3 and J usage is TRBJ2-5; TRBD1 agrees at 7 bases. The trim removed 8 bases at V and 2 bases at J, leaving 8 bases unmatched. Germline lookup yields CDR1 ENHRY and CDR2 SYGVKD. The CDR3 runs 14 residues. CDR3: CAISQDRSQETQYF. The CDR3 coding sequence is TGTGCCATCTCCCAGGACAGGTCTCAAGAGACCCAGTACTTC.

The CDR3 loop reads CSATGGWNQPQHF. CDR3 nucleotide sequence: TGCAGTGCCACAGGGGGCTGGAATCAGCCCCAGCATTTT. The chain employs TRBV20-1 and TRBJ1-5; TRBD1 matches 9 bases. Looked up from germline, CDR1 is DFQATT and CDR2 is SNEGSKA (reference sequence). The CDR3 runs to 13 residues. V dropped 6 bases and J dropped 4; count of bases not matched to a gene: 4.

This clonotype came up many times. The chain is built from TRBV19 and TRBJ2-3, with D perhaps given as TRBD1 or TRBD2 (5 bases each). Germline V gives CDR1 LNHDA, CDR2 SQIVND (reference sequence). Trimming cost V 9 bases and J 6 bases, with 16 bases left between them. This CDR3 is built from 13 residues. The CDR3 nucleotides are TGTGCCAGCAGAACCGGGACCCAGGATACGCAGTATTTT. It encodes CASRTGTQDTQYF.

This clonotype was detected ten times or more. The V gene is TRBV24-1, the J gene TRBJ2-3, with D possibly TRBD1 on 5 matching bases. Between the trimmed V and J ends, which lost 9 bases and 4 bases, there was a span of 13 bases. Germline V gives CDR1 KGHDR, CDR2 SFDVKD. The CDR3 sequence is 13 residues long. The DNA for the CDR3 is TGTGCCACCGAAGGGGCGGACGCAGATACGCAGTATTTT. This translates into CATEGADADTQYF.

This clonotype was picked up many times. The J gene is TRBJ1-1, the V gene TRBV29-1; D not certain. The CDR3 extends over 13 amino acids. Germline lookup yields CDR1 SQVTM and CDR2 ANQGSEA. Trimming cost V 6 bases and J 5 bases, with 16 bases left between them. The CDR3 DNA reads TGCAGCGTCTATGGTTCTGGCGGGACTGAAGCTTTCTTT. Its protein is CSVYGSGGTEAFF. The variable domain in full, with the rest retrieved from reference TRBV29-1 and TRBJ1-1, is SAVISQKPSRDICQRGTSLTIQCQVDSQVTMMFWYRQQPGQSLTLIATANQGSEATYESGFVIDKFPISRPNLTFSTLTVSNMSPEDSSIYLCSVYGSGGTEAFFGQGTRLTVV.

This clonotype has a count of ten or more. The V gene is TRBV3-1, the J gene TRBJ2-3; TRBD1 matches at 11 bases. The CDR3 runs 14 residues. The V segment lost 6 bases and the J segment 4 bases; nucleotides outside the gene matches: 3. CDR1 is LGHDT, CDR2 YNNKEL, per germline (reference sequence). CDR3 in DNA: TGTGCCAGCAGTAGGGACAGGGGGTCAGATACGCAGTATTTT. Translating it yields CASSRDRGSDTQYF.

The chain couples TRBV10-1 to TRBJ2-3, with D unclear. CDR1 and CDR2 (germline): WNHNN, SYGVQD (reference sequence). V was cut by 3 bases and J by 6 bases, with 7 bases left in between. The CDR3 runs to 12 residues. Here the CDR3 DNA reads TGCGCCAGCAGTGAAAAGAAGGATACGCAGTATTTT. Translation gives CASSEKKDTQYF.

The table lists this clonotype with many counts. CDR3 region: CASSLVGLSYNEQFF. The CDR3 DNA sequence: TGCGCCAGCAGCTTGGTCGGGCTCTCCTACAATGAGCAGTTCTTC. The V call is TRBV5-1, the J call TRBJ2-1, with no clear D. Germline assignment: CDR1 SGHRS and CDR2 YFSETQ. CDR3 length: 15 amino acids. The V gene lost 0 bases and the J gene lost 0 bases, with 7 bases spanning the gap.

V usage is TRBV7-9 and J usage is TRBJ2-4; no definite D call. The CDR3 loop spans 11 amino acids. V was pared by 1 base and J by 9 bases, with 4 bases between. Germline CDR1 is SEHNR and CDR2 is FQNEAQ (reference sequence). The CDR3 loop is CASSLEGIQYF. The CDR3 DNA follows: TGTGCCAGCAGCTTAGAGGGCATTCAGTACTTC.

As concerns this clonotype: A much larger clone lies one base from this, so it may be a read error. V gene TRBV6-1 combines with J gene TRBJ1-5, with a tentative D call TRBD1 (5 bases). Trimming shortened V by 8 bases and J by 9 bases, and 14 bases separated the two germline ends. Germline V gives CDR1 MNHNS, CDR2 SASEGT. This CDR3 has 12 amino acids. The CDR3 DNA follows: TGTGCCAGCGGGGGGACCGGGACGCCCCAGCATTTT. It yields the protein CASGGTGTPQHF.